This TCR beta chain emerged from a study of blood T cell repertoires in COVID-19. CDR3 size: 13 residues. V was shortened by 2 bases and J by 2 bases, with 8 bases between the two germline ends. The germline V gene encodes CDR1 SGHKS and CDR2 YYEKEE (reference sequence). Here immunoSEQ multiplex PCR was the method, and the copy in TCRdb shows in-frame clones only, minus some. The table shows about 43,000 clones, with around 80% occurring only once. The gene calls are TRBV5-5 and TRBJ2-7, with D perhaps TRBD2 (6 bases). This TCR was recovered from a woman aged 55-69 years with acute or convalescent COVID-19. Sequenced: peripheral blood. The CDR3 sequence is CASSLGGTYEQYF. Written as DNA, the CDR3 is TGTGCCAGCAGCTTAGGCGGGACCTACGAGCAGTACTTC. Full variable domain (outside the CDR3, taken from reference TRBV5-5 and TRBJ2-7): DAGVTQSPTHLIKTRGQQVTLRCSPISGHKSVSWYQQVLGQGPQFIFQYYEKEERGRGNFPDRFSARQFPNYSSELNVNALLLGDSALYLCASSLGGTYEQYFGPGTRLTVT.